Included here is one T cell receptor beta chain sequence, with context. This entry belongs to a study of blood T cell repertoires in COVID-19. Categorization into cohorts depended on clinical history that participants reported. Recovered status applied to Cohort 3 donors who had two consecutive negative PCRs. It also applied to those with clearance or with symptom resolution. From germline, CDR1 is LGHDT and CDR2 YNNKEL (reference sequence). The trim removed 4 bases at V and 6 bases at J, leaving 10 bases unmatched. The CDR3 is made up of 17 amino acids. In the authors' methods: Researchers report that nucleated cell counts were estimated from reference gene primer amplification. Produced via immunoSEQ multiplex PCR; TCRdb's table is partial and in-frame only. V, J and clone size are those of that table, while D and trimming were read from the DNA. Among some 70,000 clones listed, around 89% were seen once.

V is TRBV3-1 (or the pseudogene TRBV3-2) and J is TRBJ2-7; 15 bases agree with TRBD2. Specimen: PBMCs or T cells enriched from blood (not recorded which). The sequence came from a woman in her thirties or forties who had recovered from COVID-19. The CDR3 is CASSRTSGGDPWSEQYF. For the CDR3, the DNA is TGTGCCAGCAGCCGGACTAGCGGGGGGGATCCTTGGTCCGAGCAGTACTTC.